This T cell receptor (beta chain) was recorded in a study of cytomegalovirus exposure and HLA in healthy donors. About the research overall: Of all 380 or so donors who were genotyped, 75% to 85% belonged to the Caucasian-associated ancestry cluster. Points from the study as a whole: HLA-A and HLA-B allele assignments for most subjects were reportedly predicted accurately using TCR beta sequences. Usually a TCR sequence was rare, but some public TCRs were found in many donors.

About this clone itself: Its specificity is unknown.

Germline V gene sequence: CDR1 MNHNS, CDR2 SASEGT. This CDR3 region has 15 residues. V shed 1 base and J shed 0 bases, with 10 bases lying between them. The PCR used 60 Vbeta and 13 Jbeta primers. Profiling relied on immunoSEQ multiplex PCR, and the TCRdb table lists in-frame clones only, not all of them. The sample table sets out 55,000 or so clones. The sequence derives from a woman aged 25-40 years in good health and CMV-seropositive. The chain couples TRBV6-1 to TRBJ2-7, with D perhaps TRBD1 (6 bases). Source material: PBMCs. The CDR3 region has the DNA TGTGCCAGCAGTGAAGTAGGGGGTAGCTCCTACGAGCAGTACTTC. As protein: CASSEVGGSSYEQYF.